The entry below describes one T cell receptor (beta chain). The sample originates from a study of shared clonotypes between healthy human individuals. V was trimmed by 1 base and J by 2 bases, leaving 12 bases between them. CDR3 size: 15 residues. Germline V gene lookup returns CDR1 SGHVS and CDR2 FQNEAQ. Only in-frame clones appear in the TCRdb table, and some are missing; sequencing was by immunoSEQ multiplex PCR. The repertoire has about 2.3 million clones, approximately 95% of them found once; the top ten carry 0.39%. This rearrangement joins TRBV7-8 to TRBJ2-7, with a possible D match to TRBD1 (5 bases). The sequenced sample consisted of naive CD4+ T cells from PBMCs. Subset: CD45RA+ positively selected. The sequence derives from a young man in good health. Some clones in this sample may be carry-over from other donors' samples. The CDR3 nucleotides read TGTGCCAGCAGCTTAGAGGCAGGGAACACCTACGAGCAGTACTTC. Protein sequence: CASSLEAGNTYEQYF.